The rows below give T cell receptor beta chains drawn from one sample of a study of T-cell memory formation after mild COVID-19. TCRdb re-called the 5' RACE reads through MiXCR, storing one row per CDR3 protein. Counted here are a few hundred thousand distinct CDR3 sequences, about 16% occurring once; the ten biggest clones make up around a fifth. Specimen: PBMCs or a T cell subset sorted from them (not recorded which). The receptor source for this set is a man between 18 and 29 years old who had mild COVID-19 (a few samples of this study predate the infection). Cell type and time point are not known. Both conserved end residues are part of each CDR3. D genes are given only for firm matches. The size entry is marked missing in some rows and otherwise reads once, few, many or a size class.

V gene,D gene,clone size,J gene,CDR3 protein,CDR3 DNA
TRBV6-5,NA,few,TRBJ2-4,CASSYSPGMNIQYF,TGTGCCAGCAGTTACTCGCCAGGGATGAACATTCAGTACTTC
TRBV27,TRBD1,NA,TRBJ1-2,CASSQNVGQLYGYTF,TGTGCCAGCAGCCAAAATGTGGGACAGCTATATGGCTACACCTTC
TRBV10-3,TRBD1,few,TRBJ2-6,CAASPDRVGANVLTF,TGTGCCGCATCACCGGACAGGGTCGGGGCCAACGTCCTGACTTTC
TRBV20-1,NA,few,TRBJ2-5,CSARISEGFQETQYF,TGCAGTGCTAGGATTAGCGAGGGGTTCCAAGAGACCCAGTACTTC
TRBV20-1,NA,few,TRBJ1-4,CSAQSQLTTNEKLFF,TGCAGTGCGCAGAGTCAGCTTACAACTAATGAAAAACTGTTTTTT
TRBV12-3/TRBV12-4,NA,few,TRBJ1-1,CASHRDLNTEAFF,TGTGCCAGCCATCGGGATCTTAACACTGAAGCTTTCTTT
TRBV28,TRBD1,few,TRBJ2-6,CASSGGQRPANVLTF,TGTGCCAGCAGTGGGGGACAGCGCCCCGCCAACGTCCTGACTTTC
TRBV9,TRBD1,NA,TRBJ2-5,CASSVWQGDETQYF,TGTGCCAGCAGCGTATGGCAGGGGGATGAAACCCAGTACTTC
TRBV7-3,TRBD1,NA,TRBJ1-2,CATRGQGLPPGLPNYGYTF,TGTGCCACCAGGGGGCAGGGCCTCCCGCCCGGACTCCCAAACTATGGCTACACCTTC
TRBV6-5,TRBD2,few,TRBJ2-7,CASSYSTGGFGYEQYF,TGTGCCAGCAGTTACTCGACCGGGGGGTTCGGGTACGAGCAGTACTTC
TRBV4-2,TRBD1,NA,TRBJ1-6,CASSHVTGRSPLHF,TGTGCCAGCAGCCATGTGACAGGGCGTTCACCCCTCCACTTT
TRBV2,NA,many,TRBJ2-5,CASKGKWLETQYF,TGTGCCAGCAAGGGGAAATGGCTAGAGACCCAGTACTTC
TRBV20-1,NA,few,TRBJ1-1,CSAPRLSWGTEAFF,TGCAGTGCTCCAAGATTGTCCTGGGGCACTGAAGCTTTCTTT
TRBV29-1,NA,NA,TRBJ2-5,CSVGEIGETQYF,TGCAGCGTTGGGGAAATTGGGGAGACCCAGTACTTC
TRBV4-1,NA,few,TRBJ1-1,CASSTTGWATEAFF,TGCGCCAGCAGCACCACAGGGTGGGCCACTGAAGCTTTCTTT
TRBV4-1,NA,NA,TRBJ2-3,CASSQDLLDTQYF,TGCGCCAGCAGCCAAGACTTGCTAGATACGCAGTATTTT
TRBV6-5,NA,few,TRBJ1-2,CASSRVPHNYGYTF,TGTGCCAGCAGTAGGGTGCCGCATAACTATGGCTACACCTTC
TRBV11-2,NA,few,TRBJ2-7,CASSTRRYEQYF,TGTGCCAGCAGCACTCGGAGATACGAGCAGTACTTC
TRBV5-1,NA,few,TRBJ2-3,CASSRNSDTQYF,TGCGCCAGCAGTAGAAATTCAGATACGCAGTATTTT
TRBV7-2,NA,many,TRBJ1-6,CASSFQGFFSPLHF,TGTGCCAGCAGCTTTCAAGGGTTCTTTTCACCCCTCCACTTT
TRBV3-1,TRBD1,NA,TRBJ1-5,CASSQGPRGYSNQPQHF,TGTGCCAGCAGCCAAGGCCCCAGGGGGTATAGCAATCAGCCCCAGCATTTT
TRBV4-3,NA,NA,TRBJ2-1,CASSQVRGAGYNEQFF,TGCGCCAGCAGCCAAGTTCGAGGGGCCGGGTACAATGAGCAGTTCTTC
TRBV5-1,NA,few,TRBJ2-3,CASSLAVGVGDTQYF,TGCGCCAGCAGCTTGGCCGTCGGGGTCGGAGATACGCAGTATTTT
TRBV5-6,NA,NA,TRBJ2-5,CASSLAFRTQETQYF,TGTGCCAGCAGCTTGGCCTTCAGGACCCAAGAGACCCAGTACTTC
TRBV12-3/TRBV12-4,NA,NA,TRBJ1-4,CASSFTRVTNEKLFF,TGTGCCAGCAGTTTTACCAGGGTCACTAATGAAAAACTGTTTTTT
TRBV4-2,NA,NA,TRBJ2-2,CASSHPGRHTGELFF,TGTGCCAGCAGCCATCCAGGTCGTCACACCGGGGAGCTGTTTTTT
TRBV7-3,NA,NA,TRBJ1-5,CASSDAGQPQHF,TGTGCCAGCAGCGACGCGGGTCAGCCCCAGCATTTT
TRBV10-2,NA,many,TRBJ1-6,CASSVLAPNNSPLHF,TGCGCCAGCAGTGTTCTTGCACCCAATAATTCACCCCTCCACTTT
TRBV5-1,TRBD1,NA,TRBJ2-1,CASSRAGTGGLNNEQFF,TGCGCCAGCAGCCGGGCCGGGACAGGGGGCCTGAACAATGAGCAGTTCTTC
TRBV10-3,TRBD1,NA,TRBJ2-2,CAIRDRDRGLSGELFF,TGTGCCATCAGAGACCGGGACAGGGGGCTATCCGGGGAGCTGTTTTTT
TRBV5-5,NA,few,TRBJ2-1,CASSLPLYEQFF,TGTGCCAGCAGCTTGCCTCTCTATGAGCAGTTCTTC